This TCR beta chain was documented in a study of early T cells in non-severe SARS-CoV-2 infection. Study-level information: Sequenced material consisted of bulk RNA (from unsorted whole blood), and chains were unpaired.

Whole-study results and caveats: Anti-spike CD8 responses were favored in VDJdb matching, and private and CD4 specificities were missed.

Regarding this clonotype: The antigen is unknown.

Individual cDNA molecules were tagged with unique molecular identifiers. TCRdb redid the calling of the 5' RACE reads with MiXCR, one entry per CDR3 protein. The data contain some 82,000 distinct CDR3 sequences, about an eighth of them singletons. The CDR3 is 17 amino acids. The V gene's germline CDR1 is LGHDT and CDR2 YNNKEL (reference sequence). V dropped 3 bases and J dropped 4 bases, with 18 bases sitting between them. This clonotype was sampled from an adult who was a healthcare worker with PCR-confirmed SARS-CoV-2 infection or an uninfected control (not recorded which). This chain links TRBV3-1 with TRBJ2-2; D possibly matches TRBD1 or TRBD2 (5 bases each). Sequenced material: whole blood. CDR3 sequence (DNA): TGTGCCAGCAGCCAGACGCCGGGACGGACGACCACCGGGGAGCTGTTTTTT. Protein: CASSQTPGRTTTGELFF.